The T cell receptor beta chain under discussion was sequenced for a study of metastatic and nonmetastatic thyroid tumors. TCRdb re-clonotyped the PCR reads via MiXCR. The sample lists about 35,000 clones, approximately 19% occurring once. Each patient went into thyroid surgery without having received any treatment. This clone appeared many times. Per the germline V gene, CDR1 is SGHTA and CDR2 is FQGNSA. With V trimmed by 3 bases and J by 9 bases, 8 bases remained unmatched. The CDR3 sequence is 15 residues long. The specimen sequenced was blood. The rearrangement uses TRBV7-2 and TRBJ2-1, with 10 bases identical to TRBD2. The clonotype was recovered from a female donor with papillary thyroid cancer or a benign thyroid nodule (not recorded which). Some clones in this sample may be carry-over from other donors' samples. Here the CDR3 reads CASSFSSGSVLEQFF. DNA of the CDR3: TGTGCCAGCAGCTTCTCTAGCGGGAGCGTTCTTGAGCAGTTCTTC.